This T cell receptor (beta chain) was observed in a study of blood T cell repertoires in COVID-19. Using immunoSEQ multiplex PCR, the repertoire was profiled, and TCRdb retains in-frame clones only, with some absent. Of roughly 38,000 clones in the sample, approximately 78% are singletons; the top ten hold 33%. From germline, CDR1 is MGHDK and CDR2 SYGVNS. The length of the CDR3 is 13 residues. The ends were cut back, 6 bases at V and 1 base at J, with 9 bases in the middle. This clone turned up a few times. This receptor was taken from a man aged 55 to 70 with acute or convalescent COVID-19. This sequence joins TRBV25-1 and TRBJ1-2; no clear D. The sequencing sample was made of peripheral blood. The CDR3 region is CASRAGFNYGYTF. The CDR3 DNA reads TGTGCCAGCAGGGCAGGATTTAACTATGGCTACACCTTC.